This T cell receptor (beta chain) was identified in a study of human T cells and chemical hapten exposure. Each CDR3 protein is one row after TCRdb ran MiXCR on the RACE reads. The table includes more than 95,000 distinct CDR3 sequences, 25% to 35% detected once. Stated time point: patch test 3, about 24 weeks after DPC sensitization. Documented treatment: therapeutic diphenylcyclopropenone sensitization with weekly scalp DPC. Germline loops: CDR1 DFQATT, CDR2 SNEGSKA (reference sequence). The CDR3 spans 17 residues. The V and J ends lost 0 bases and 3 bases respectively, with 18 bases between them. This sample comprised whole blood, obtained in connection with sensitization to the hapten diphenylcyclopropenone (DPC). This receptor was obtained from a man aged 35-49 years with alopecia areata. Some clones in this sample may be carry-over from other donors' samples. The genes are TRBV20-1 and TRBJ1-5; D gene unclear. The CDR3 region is CSARDREPELNNQPQHF. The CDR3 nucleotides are TGCAGTGCTAGAGATAGAGAACCGGAGCTAAACAATCAGCCCCAGCATTTT.